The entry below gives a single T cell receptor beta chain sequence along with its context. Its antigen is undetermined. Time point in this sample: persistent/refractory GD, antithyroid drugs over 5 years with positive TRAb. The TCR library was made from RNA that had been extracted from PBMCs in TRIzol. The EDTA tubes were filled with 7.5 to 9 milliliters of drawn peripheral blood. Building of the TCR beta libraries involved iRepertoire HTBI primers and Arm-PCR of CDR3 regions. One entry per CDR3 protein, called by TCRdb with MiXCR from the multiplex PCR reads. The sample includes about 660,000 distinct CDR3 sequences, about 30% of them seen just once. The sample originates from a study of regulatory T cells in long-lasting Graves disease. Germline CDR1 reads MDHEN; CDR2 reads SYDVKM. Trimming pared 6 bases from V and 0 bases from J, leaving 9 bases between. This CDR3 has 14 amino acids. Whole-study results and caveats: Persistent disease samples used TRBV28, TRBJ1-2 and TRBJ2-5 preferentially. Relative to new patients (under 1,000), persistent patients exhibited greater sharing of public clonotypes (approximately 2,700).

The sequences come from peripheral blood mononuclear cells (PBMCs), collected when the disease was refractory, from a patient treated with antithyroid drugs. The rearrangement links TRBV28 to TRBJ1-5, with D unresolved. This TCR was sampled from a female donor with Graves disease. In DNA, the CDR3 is TGTGCCAGCAGACCACGGAGTAGCAATCAGCCCCAGCATTTT. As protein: CASRPRSSNQPQHF.